A selection of T cell receptor beta chains follows, all from one sample in a study of cytomegalovirus exposure and HLA in healthy donors. Data came from immunoSEQ multiplex PCR; TCRdb stores just in-frame clones and leaves some out. The sample yields 150,000 to 200,000 clones, about 81% seen once. Sequenced sample: PBMCs. These receptors all stem from a girl aged 10 to 17 in good health and CMV-seropositive. Each CDR3 is given with its conserved first and last residue. D genes are given only for firm matches. Clone size is stated in some rows and not others, as once, few, many or a class when expanded.

V: TRBV2
J: TRBJ1-1
size: NA
D: NA
CDR3: CASRRQALNTEAFF
DNA: TGTGCCAGCCGGAGACAGGCTCTGAACACTGAAGCTTTCTTT

V: TRBV10-3
J: TRBJ1-1
size: NA
D: TRBD1
CDR3: CAISKTGSGAFF
DNA: TGTGCCATCAGCAAGACAGGGAGCGGAGCTTTCTTT

V: TRBV25-1
J: TRBJ2-1
size: NA
D: NA
CDR3: CASSDAGDNNEQFF
DNA: TGTGCCAGCAGTGACGCGGGGGACAACAATGAGCAGTTCTTC

V: TRBV30
J: TRBJ1-2
size: NA
D: NA
CDR3: CAWTQEGGAYGYTF
DNA: TGTGCCTGGACCCAGGAGGGGGGGGCTTACGGCTACACCTTC

V: TRBV5-1
J: TRBJ2-2
size: few
D: TRBD1
CDR3: CASSSRTGFAGELFF
DNA: TGCGCCAGCAGCTCACGGACAGGGTTCGCCGGGGAGCTGTTTTTT

V: TRBV19
J: TRBJ2-6
size: once
D: NA
CDR3: CASSPRRANVLTF
DNA: TGTGCCAGTAGCCCCAGGAGGGCCAACGTCCTGACTTTC

V: TRBV30
J: TRBJ1-2
size: NA
D: NA
CDR3: CAWSVPLYRGYTF
DNA: TGTGCCTGGAGTGTTCCCCTATACCGAGGCTACACCTTC

V: TRBV18
J: TRBJ2-5
size: NA
D: TRBD2
CDR3: CASSPPRLAGDWETQYF
DNA: TGTGCCAGCTCACCCCCTCGACTAGCGGGAGATTGGGAGACCCAGTACTTC

V: TRBV28
J: TRBJ1-1
size: NA
D: NA
CDR3: CASSPSRRDEAFF
DNA: TGTGCCAGCAGTCCCTCTCGACGGGATGAAGCTTTCTTT

V: TRBV30
J: TRBJ2-1
size: NA
D: TRBD1
CDR3: CAWSSGTGGYNEQFF
DNA: TGTGCCTGGAGCTCCGGGACAGGGGGCTACAATGAGCAGTTCTTC

V: TRBV2
J: TRBJ1-4
size: NA
D: NA
CDR3: CASLRGTNEKLFF
DNA: TGTGCCAGCCTAAGGGGAACTAATGAAAAACTGTTTTTT

V: TRBV5-1
J: TRBJ2-1
size: NA
D: NA
CDR3: CASSLYAGSSYNEQFF
DNA: TGCGCCAGCAGCTTGTACGCGGGGAGCTCCTACAATGAGCAGTTCTTC

V: TRBV5-8
J: TRBJ2-7
size: NA
D: NA
CDR3: CASSLVGRSYEQYF
DNA: TGTGCCAGCAGCTTGGTGGGCCGCAGCTACGAGCAGTACTTC

V: TRBV11-2
J: TRBJ2-6
size: NA
D: NA
CDR3: CASSTSRVAGANVLTF
DNA: TGTGCCAGCAGCACAAGCAGGGTAGCCGGGGCCAACGTCCTGACTTTC

V: TRBV5-1
J: TRBJ2-5
size: NA
D: TRBD2
CDR3: CASSGAGTSGRETQYF
DNA: TGCGCCAGCAGCGGCGCCGGGACTAGCGGGAGAGAGACCCAGTACTTC

V: TRBV5-1
J: TRBJ2-3
size: NA
D: TRBD2
CDR3: CASSWFRLAGANSTDTQYF
DNA: TGCGCCAGCAGCTGGTTCCGACTAGCGGGGGCCAACTCCACAGATACGCAGTATTTT

V: TRBV5-1
J: TRBJ2-2
size: NA
D: NA
CDR3: CASSSLSAGELFF
DNA: TGCGCCAGCAGCTCCCTAAGCGCCGGGGAGCTGTTTTTT

V: TRBV7-2
J: TRBJ1-2
size: NA
D: TRBD1
CDR3: CASSFPDRYYGYTF
DNA: TGTGCCAGCAGCTTTCCGGACAGGTACTATGGCTACACCTTC

V: TRBV15
J: TRBJ2-7
size: few
D: NA
CDR3: CATSRDLSYEQYF
DNA: TGTGCCACCAGCAGAGATCTGTCCTACGAGCAGTACTTC

V: TRBV5-1
J: TRBJ2-7
size: NA
D: TRBD2
CDR3: CASSLSSVAGDPVYEQYF
DNA: TGCGCCAGCAGCTTGAGTTCGGTAGCGGGAGACCCTGTCTACGAGCAGTACTTC

V: TRBV4-3
J: TRBJ1-2
size: NA
D: NA
CDR3: CASSQGGDDSVGYTF
DNA: TGCGCCAGCAGCCAAGGCGGGGATGATAGTGTGGGCTACACCTTC

V: TRBV2
J: TRBJ2-1
size: NA
D: NA
CDR3: CASAYNEQFF
DNA: TGTGCCAGCGCGTACAATGAGCAGTTCTTC

V: TRBV2
J: TRBJ1-5
size: NA
D: NA
CDR3: CASSRQAPNQPQHF
DNA: TGTGCCAGCAGTAGGCAGGCGCCCAATCAGCCCCAGCATTTT

V: TRBV18
J: TRBJ1-1
size: NA
D: NA
CDR3: CASSPPGGNRYTEAFF
DNA: TGTGCCAGCTCACCACCGGGGGGTAATCGGTACACTGAAGCTTTCTTT

V: TRBV6-4
J: TRBJ1-3
size: few
D: NA
CDR3: CASTRPSGREETGNTIYF
DNA: TGTGCCAGCACCCGTCCCTCCGGACGGGAGGAAACTGGAAACACCATATATTTT

V: TRBV13
J: TRBJ1-2
size: NA
D: NA
CDR3: CASSFRHNFYGYTF
DNA: TGTGCCAGCAGCTTCAGACACAATTTCTATGGCTACACCTTC

V: TRBV7-8
J: TRBJ2-3
size: NA
D: NA
CDR3: CASSLPGLSTDTQYF
DNA: TGTGCCAGCAGCTTACCGGGACTCAGCACAGATACGCAGTATTTT

V: TRBV10-1
J: TRBJ2-1
size: NA
D: TRBD2
CDR3: CASSESVLAGDNEQFF
DNA: TGCGCCAGCAGTGAGTCAGTGCTAGCGGGGGACAATGAGCAGTTCTTC